The 20 T cell receptor beta chains listed next were all sequenced from one sample in a study of T cell repertoires in cytomegalovirus infection. TCRdb called the reads again in MiXCR, with one record for every CDR3 protein. The data show 400,000 to 600,000 distinct CDR3 sequences, approximately 40% seen once. Their specific antigens are unknown. This sample comprised cultured PBMCs, obtained from culture after CMV antigen stimulation. The receptors come from a human donor in good health (CMV status not recorded). Some clones in this sample may be carry-over from other donors' samples.

This clonotype was detected a few times. This rearrangement joins TRBV7-2 to TRBJ2-5, with TRBD2 identical over 8 bases. Looked up from germline, CDR1 is SGHTA and CDR2 is FQGNSA. V was clipped by 3 bases and J by 6 bases; unmatched bases: 12. This CDR3 comprises 16 residues. This chain's CDR3 is CASSFGSGGALKTQYF. In DNA form, the CDR3 reads TGTGCCAGCAGCTTTGGATCCGGGGGGGCCTTAAAGACCCAGTACTTC. The full variable domain, completed using reference TRBV7-2 and TRBJ2-5, is GAGVSQSPSNKVTEKGKDVELRCDPISGHTALYWYRQSLGQGLEFLIYFQGNSAPDKSGLPSDRFSAERTGGSVSTLTIQRTQQEDSAVYLCASSFGSGGALKTQYFGPGTRLLVL.

V usage is TRBV4-1 and J usage is TRBJ1-3, with 7 bases aligning to TRBD1. V dropped 4 bases and J dropped 0; count of bases not matched to a gene: 6. Germline lookup yields CDR1 MGHRA and CDR2 YSYEKL. The CDR3 totals 16 residues. DNA of the CDR3: TGCGCCAGCAGCCTCGGGACAGCCGACTCTGGAAACACCATATATTTT. This gives the protein CASSLGTADSGNTIYF.

This clonotype was detected a few times. The CDR3 bases are TGCAGTGCTAGATTTGGGCTTGGCTACACCTTC. Translation gives CSARFGLGYTF. The chain couples TRBV20-1 to TRBJ1-2, with D unresolved. Per the germline V gene, CDR1 is DFQATT and CDR2 is SNEGSKA (reference sequence). This CDR3 contains 11 residues. Trimming took off 2 bases at V and 7 bases at J, with 8 bases between the two ends.

This clonotype has just a few counts. V is TRBV6-1 and J is TRBJ1-6; no reliable D call. CDR3 length: 16 amino acids. Trimming shortened V by 8 bases and J by 0 bases, and 14 bases separated the two germline ends. Germline CDR1 MNHNS, CDR2 SASEGT. The CDR3 DNA is TGTGCCAGCGGTCTTCTCCTGTACTCCTATAATTCACCCCTCCACTTT. Translating it yields CASGLLLYSYNSPLHF.

This clonotype was seen a few times. One end of the junction fails to match germline, which may point to a read error. The chain uses TRBV4-1 and TRBJ2-3; a weak D match, TRBD2 (5 bases). This CDR3 has 15 amino acids. Germline values: CDR1 MGHRA, CDR2 YSYEKL. The CDR3 region has the DNA TGCGCCAGCAGCCACCTGGGGAGTAGCACCGATACGCAGTATTTT. Encoded protein: CASSHLGSSTDTQYF.

This rearrangement joins TRBV6-2 or TRBV6-3 to TRBJ1-1; D might be TRBD1 (5 bases). V was shortened by 2 bases and J by 7 bases, with 17 bases between the two germline ends. CDR3 size: 15 residues. Germline V CDR1 and CDR2: MNHEY, SVGEGT. The CDR3 nucleotides read TGTGCCAGCAGTTACCTAGGGGCGCGAGGCAGTGAAGCTTTCTTT. Translating gives CASSYLGARGSEAFF.

This clonotype was picked up a small number of times. The V and J genes are TRBV7-2 and TRBJ1-2; no firm D call. The CDR3 loop spans 14 amino acids. V gave up 0 bases and J gave up 2 bases, with 7 bases separating them. CDR1 and CDR2 (germline): SGHTA, FQGNSA. DNA for the CDR3: TGTGCCAGCAGCTTAGCGCTAGAAAACTATGGCTACACCTTC. Its translation: CASSLALENYGYTF.

This chain links TRBV5-6 with TRBJ2-5; D is possibly TRBD2 (6 bases). The CDR3 is 15 amino acids. The germline gives CDR1 SGHDT, CDR2 YYEEEE. V was cut by 4 bases and J by 1 base, with 14 bases left in between. The DNA of the CDR3 is TGTGCCAGCAGCGACCCCCGGGAGCTCCAAGAGACCCAGTACTTC. It encodes CASSDPRELQETQYF.

This clonotype showed up just a few times. The genes are TRBV11-2 and TRBJ2-2; a possible D gene is TRBD2 (5 bases). Germline V lookup: CDR1 SGHAT, CDR2 FQNNGV. V lost 2 bases and J 3 bases, leaving 7 bases between the germline ends. This CDR3 region has 14 residues. CDR3 nucleotide sequence: TGTGCCAGCAGCTTAATGGGAGACACCGGGGAGCTGTTTTTT. This codes for CASSLMGDTGELFF.

This rearrangement joins TRBV7-6 to TRBJ2-1; 7 nucleotides align to TRBD2. V lost 1 base and J lost 8; bases outside the gene matches: 5. Germline V lookup: CDR1 SGHVS, CDR2 FNYEAQ. CDR3 length: 14 amino acids. The CDR3: CASSLDGGRDEQFF. CDR3 in DNA: TGTGCCAGCAGCTTAGACGGCGGGAGAGATGAGCAGTTCTTC.

This clonotype was observed a handful of times. The chain couples TRBV28 to TRBJ1-2; perhaps TRBD1 as D (5 bases). The length of the CDR3 is 15 residues. Looked up from germline, CDR1 is MDHEN and CDR2 is SYDVKM. The V gene lost 5 bases and the J gene lost 5 bases, with 18 bases spanning the gap. The CDR3 DNA is TGTGCCAGCAGTGACTATACAGAAGGGACGTATGGCTACACCTTC. Its protein is CASSDYTEGTYGYTF.

This clonotype was detected only a few times. J is TRBJ1-5 and V is TRBV12-2. TRBV12-2 is a known pseudogene. The length of the CDR3 is 13 residues. The CDR3 loop reads CAELDLGNQPQHF. The CDR3 DNA reads as TGTGCAGAACTGGATTTGGGCAATCAGCCCCAGCATTTT.

In this sample, this clonotype turned up once. The rearrangement uses TRBV5-1 and TRBJ2-2; D call uncertain. V dropped 2 bases and J dropped 7 bases, with 18 bases sitting between them. Germline V gene sequence: CDR1 SGHRS, CDR2 YFSETQ. CDR3 length: 16 amino acids. The CDR3 nucleotides are TGCGCCAGCAGCTTAGAAGGGTTTGGTGACGGCGGGGAGCTGTTTTTT. This gives the protein CASSLEGFGDGGELFF.

The chain carries TRBV7-4 and TRBJ1-5; D perhaps matches TRBD1 (6 bases). V was pared by 4 bases and J by 7 bases, with 11 bases between. CDR1 SGHVT and CDR2 SQSDAQ come from the germline V gene. There are 13 residues in the CDR3. The CDR3 region is CASSSDSHQPQHF. The DNA for the CDR3 is TGTGCCAGCAGCTCGGACAGCCACCAGCCCCAGCATTTT.

The chain carries TRBV29-1 and TRBJ2-5; D call uncertain. The V end was cut by 4 bases, the J end by 2 bases, with 8 bases between. From germline, CDR1 is SQVTM and CDR2 ANQGSEA. The CDR3 runs to 12 residues. The CDR3 nucleotides read TGCAGCGTTGGTCGTTCGCAAGAGACCCAGTACTTC. Translation gives CSVGRSQETQYF. Together with reference TRBV29-1 and TRBJ2-5, the CDR3 gives the full variable domain: SAVISQKPSRDICQRGTSLTIQCQVDSQVTMMFWYRQQPGQSLTLIATANQGSEATYESGFVIDKFPISRPNLTFSTLTVSNMSPEDSSIYLCSVGRSQETQYFGPGTRLLVL.

The genes are TRBV19 and TRBJ1-1; D is uncertain. Trimming shortened V by 5 bases and J by 7 bases, and 11 bases separated the two germline ends. CDR1 is LNHDA, CDR2 SQIVND, per germline (reference sequence). The CDR3 has 12 amino acids. The CDR3 nucleotides read TGTGCCAGTAGTCCTCGGACGGGTGAAGCTTTCTTT. Protein sequence: CASSPRTGEAFF.

The chain employs TRBV7-2 and TRBJ2-3, with 12 positions matching TRBD2. This CDR3 is 18 amino acids long. With 3 bases clipped from V and 5 bases from J, the junction kept 12 bases outside the gene matches. Germline-derived CDR1 and CDR2 are SGHTA and FQGNSA. The CDR3 DNA is TGTGCCAGCAGCTTCCGCGGGGCCACTAGCGGGGGGAGAGATACGCAGTATTTT. Translation gives CASSFRGATSGGRDTQYF.

J is TRBJ1-5 and V is TRBV12-3 or TRBV12-4, with D unresolved. This CDR3 spans 14 amino acids. Trimming took 5 bases from V and 5 from J, leaving 13 bases between them. The CDR3 region has the DNA TGTGCCAGCAGTGAAGTGACCCAGGATCAGCCCCAGCATTTT. This encodes CASSEVTQDQPQHF.

Only a few counts were recorded for this clonotype. The chain couples TRBV7-9 to TRBJ1-6; D gene unclear. The CDR3 is 13 amino acids. Germline assignment: CDR1 SEHNR and CDR2 FQNEAQ (reference sequence). The germline V and J ends were trimmed by 6 bases and 9 bases, with 12 bases remaining between them. The CDR3 spells CASSSRPFSPLHF. CDR3 DNA: TGTGCCAGCAGTTCTAGGCCCTTTTCACCCCTCCACTTT.

The chain employs TRBV7-2 and TRBJ2-7, with 8 bases that match TRBD2. The CDR3 consists of 14 residues. V shed 8 bases, J shed 0 bases, and the junction held 6 bases outside the gene matches. Germline V gene lookup returns CDR1 SGHTA and CDR2 FQGNSA. CDR3 amino acids: CASLPGLDSYEQYF. The DNA for the CDR3 is TGTGCCAGCTTACCGGGACTAGACTCCTACGAGCAGTACTTC.